Listed here is a single T cell receptor beta chain. The repertoire was sequenced with immunoSEQ multiplex PCR; TCRdb's copy has only in-frame clones and lacks some. The table records about 92,000 clones, more than 75% of them present only once. The data belong to a study of T cell responses to AZD1222 COVID-19 vaccine. Here the sequenced sample was peripheral blood, taken on day 0 of AZD1222 vaccination. The clonotype was recovered from an adult in good health.

The CDR3 bases are TGTGCCAGCAGTGGGGACAGGGGGTTTAGTTACACCTTC. Protein sequence: CASSGDRGFSYTF. This sequence joins TRBV12-3 or TRBV12-4 and TRBJ1-2; TRBD1 matches 11 bases. Unmatched junction bases numbered 7, after V lost 5 bases and J lost 11 bases. The CDR3 has 13 amino acids.